These T cell receptor beta chains were read from a single sample in a study of prognosis after radiotherapy for stage I lung cancer. Each CDR3 protein is one row after TCRdb ran MiXCR on the multiplex PCR reads. The data contain around 30,000 distinct CDR3 sequences, 32% of them singletons. Source: PBMCs, taken before or after stereotactic body radiation therapy (not recorded which). The receptors originated from a donor at least 50 years old with non-small cell lung cancer. The CDR3 runs from the conserved cysteine through the conserved F or W. D genes are given only for firm matches. Rows give clone size only sometimes, using once, few, many, or a class for an expanded clone.

cdr3_length clone_size j_call v_call d_call cdr3_aa cdr3_nt
10 many TRBJ1-1 TRBV6-1 NA CASQEDEAFF TGTGCCAGCCAGGAGGATGAAGCTTTCTTT
15 NA TRBJ1-1 TRBV11-2 NA CASSFNPDGNTEAFF TGTGCCAGCAGCTTTAACCCGGACGGGAACACTGAAGCTTTCTTT
16 many TRBJ2-5 TRBV4-1 TRBD2 CASSQDVTGGPETQYF TGCGCCAGCAGCCAAGATGTTACGGGGGGGCCAGAGACCCAGTACTTC
14 medium-sized TRBJ1-2 TRBV19 TRBD1 CASSPGQGTYGYTF TGTGCCAGTAGTCCGGGACAGGGGACCTATGGCTACACCTTC
16 many TRBJ2-7 TRBV4-3 NA CASSQDRAAGAYEQYF TGCGCCAGCAGCCAAGATCGGGCGGCTGGGGCCTACGAGCAGTACTTC
13 few TRBJ1-2 TRBV7-2 NA CASSLSPSHGYTF TGTGCCAGCAGCTTAAGTCCATCCCATGGCTACACCTTC
14 many TRBJ1-6 TRBV19 TRBD1 CASSETGGNSPLHF TGTGCCAGTAGCGAAACAGGGGGCAATTCACCCCTCCACTTT
17 many TRBJ1-1 TRBV5-5 NA CASSLGPRAGTNTEAFF TGTGCCAGCAGCTTGGGTCCGAGGGCAGGGACGAACACTGAAGCTTTCTTT
13 NA TRBJ2-7 TRBV6-1 NA CANSRDSSYEQYF TGTGCCAACAGTCGCGACAGCTCCTACGAGCAGTACTTC
16 many TRBJ2-3 TRBV6-5 TRBD2 CASRGTSGGAWDTQYF TGTGCCAGCAGGGGGACTAGCGGGGGGGCTTGGGATACGCAGTATTTT
14 NA TRBJ1-1 TRBV3-1 NA CESSPTDRNTEAFF TGTGAAAGCAGCCCCACAGACCGTAACACTGAAGCTTTCTTT
14 many TRBJ1-1 TRBV28 NA CASSLSDRYTEAFF TGTGCCAGCAGTTTAAGCGACAGGTACACTGAAGCTTTCTTT
13 many TRBJ1-6 TRBV18 NA CASQDGIGSPLHF TGTGCCAGCCAGGACGGGATCGGTTCACCCCTCCACTTT
17 many TRBJ2-1 TRBV7-6 TRBD2 CASSPTSGGLRYNEQFF TGTGCCAGCAGCCCGACTAGCGGGGGCCTACGATACAATGAGCAGTTCTTC
13 NA TRBJ1-6 TRBV11-2 NA CASISGLASPLHF TGTGCCAGCATCTCAGGACTGGCTTCACCCCTCCACTTT
17 many TRBJ2-3 TRBV20-1 TRBD2 CSANPPAGGEPTDTQYF TGCAGTGCAAACCCCCCCGCGGGGGGCGAGCCGACAGATACGCAGTATTTT
17 many TRBJ1-1 TRBV15 NA CATSKPGGRQLNTEAFF TGTGCCACCAGCAAGCCGGGTGGGCGACAGCTGAACACTGAAGCTTTCTTT
15 NA TRBJ1-2 TRBV24-1 NA CATSDAGRSNYGYTF TGTGCCACCAGTGATGCGGGGCGTAGTAACTATGGCTACACCTTC
14 many TRBJ1-3 TRBV2 NA CASHGGASGNTIYF TGTGCCAGCCATGGAGGCGCCTCTGGAAACACCATATATTTT
12 many TRBJ2-7 TRBV2 NA CASSRLVNEQYF TGTGCCAGCAGTCGACTAGTAAACGAGCAGTACTTC
14 NA TRBJ2-1 TRBV10-1 NA CASSEAGVNNEQFF TGCGCCAGCAGTGAAGCAGGAGTTAACAATGAGCAGTTCTTC
12 many TRBJ1-1 TRBV20-1 NA CSASRQITEAFF TGCAGTGCATCACGACAGATCACTGAAGCTTTCTTT
18 many TRBJ2-3 TRBV7-3 TRBD2 CASSVASGGAGGTDTQYF TGTGCCAGCAGCGTCGCTAGCGGGGGGGCGGGGGGCACAGATACGCAGTATTTT
16 many TRBJ2-1 TRBV4-3 NA CASSQAPGRSGDEQFF TGCGCCAGCAGCCAGGCTCCGGGACGGTCGGGGGATGAGCAGTTCTTC
13 many TRBJ1-1 TRBV30 NA CAWSVTKGSWAFF TGTGCCTGGAGTGTGACTAAAGGCTCATGGGCTTTCTTT
16 many TRBJ1-2 TRBV5-4 NA CASSPRTAYGDYGYTF TGTGCCAGCAGCCCGCGGACAGCTTACGGAGACTATGGCTACACCTTC
15 many TRBJ2-2 TRBV7-8 TRBD2 CASSLSGGTTGELFF TGTGCCAGCAGCTTAAGCGGGGGAACCACCGGGGAGCTGTTTTTT
15 many TRBJ2-6 TRBV6-1 NA CASSTGTRGANVLTF TGTGCCAGCAGTACCGGGACGAGGGGGGCCAACGTCCTGACTTTC
14 NA TRBJ2-1 TRBV6-2/TRBV6-3 TRBD2 CASSATSAGNEQFF TGTGCCAGCAGTGCGACTAGCGCCGGCAATGAGCAGTTCTTC
12 many TRBJ2-3 TRBV7-2 TRBD2 CASSLLGLAQYF TGTGCCAGCAGCTTACTTGGACTAGCGCAGTATTTT
17 many TRBJ1-2 TRBV7-8 TRBD1 CASSLNQGKGQGYGYTF TGTGCCAGCAGCTTAAACCAAGGAAAAGGACAGGGCTATGGCTACACCTTC
16 many TRBJ1-3 TRBV19 NA CASSSTGKDSGNTIYF TGTGCCAGTAGTTCGACAGGAAAAGACTCTGGAAACACCATATATTTT
13 many TRBJ1-6 TRBV2 NA CASSDSPNSPLHF TGTGCCAGCAGTGATTCGCCTAATTCACCCCTCCACTTT
16 many TRBJ2-5 TRBV7-2 TRBD1 CASSSPSQGARETQYF TGTGCCAGCAGCTCCCCCTCCCAGGGGGCGAGGGAGACCCAGTACTTC
12 few TRBJ2-4 TRBV18 NA CVSSPGGDIQYF TGTGTCAGCTCACCAGGGGGGGACATTCAGTACTTC
14 many TRBJ1-1 TRBV29-1 NA CSVGWRGRNTEAFF TGCAGCGTTGGGTGGCGGGGACGGAACACTGAAGCTTTCTTT
13 many TRBJ1-1 TRBV20-1 NA CSARDNDGTGAFF TGCAGTGCTAGAGATAACGACGGAACGGGGGCTTTCTTT
13 many TRBJ2-2 TRBV12-3/TRBV12-4 TRBD2 CASTPGGTGELFF TGTGCCAGCACCCCGGGAGGCACCGGGGAGCTGTTTTTT
16 few TRBJ1-3 TRBV3-1 NA CASSLSQAHSGNTIYF TGTGCCAGCAGCCTCTCACAGGCGCACTCTGGAAACACCATATATTTT
11 once TRBJ2-3 TRBV10-2 NA CASRQCDTQYF TGCGCCAGCAGACAGTGCGATACGCAGTATTTT
14 many TRBJ1-1 TRBV18 NA CASSVQDRGTEAFF TGTGCCAGCTCAGTACAGGATCGTGGCACTGAAGCTTTCTTT
14 many TRBJ2-3 TRBV12-3/TRBV12-4 TRBD2 CASSFSGGTDTQYF TGTGCCAGCAGTTTCAGCGGGGGCACAGATACGCAGTATTTT
15 many TRBJ1-3 TRBV7-6 NA CASSLAVSSGNTIYF TGTGCCAGCAGCTTAGCGGTCAGCTCTGGAAACACCATATATTTT
16 many TRBJ2-1 TRBV11-2 TRBD1 CASSLVPGGSYNEQFF TGTGCCAGCAGCTTAGTCCCAGGGGGCTCCTACAATGAGCAGTTCTTC
17 few TRBJ2-7 TRBV7-2 TRBD2 CASIYGLAGVQNYEQYF TGTGCCAGCATCTACGGACTAGCGGGTGTACAAAATTACGAGCAGTACTTC
14 many TRBJ2-3 TRBV20-1 NA CSARAGLLRDTQYF TGCAGTGCTAGAGCGGGGTTACTTAGAGATACGCAGTATTTT
15 many TRBJ2-3 TRBV18 NA CASSPPSGAADTQYF TGTGCCAGCTCACCCCCCTCGGGGGCAGCAGATACGCAGTATTTT
16 NA TRBJ1-6 TRBV6-1 TRBD1 CASSLWDRDYNSPLHF TGTGCCAGCAGTCTCTGGGACAGGGACTATAATTCACCCCTCCACTTT
15 NA TRBJ2-7 TRBV6-5 TRBD1 CASSYVQGGAYEQYF TGTGCCAGCAGTTACGTACAGGGGGGCGCCTACGAGCAGTACTTC
12 many TRBJ2-7 TRBV3-1 NA CASQGGGYEQYF TGTGCCAGCCAGGGTGGGGGGTACGAGCAGTACTTC
15 NA TRBJ2-3 TRBV7-2 NA CASTRKGASTDTQYF TGTGCCAGCACCCGCAAAGGGGCATCCACAGATACGCAGTATTTT
14 NA TRBJ1-2 TRBV3-1 NA CASSQGWGDYGYTF TGTGCCAGCAGCCAAGGTTGGGGCGACTATGGCTACACCTTC
15 NA TRBJ2-3 TRBV11-2 NA CASSLVGDRTDTQYF TGTGCCAGCAGCTTAGTAGGGGATCGCACAGATACGCAGTATTTT
15 many TRBJ1-6 TRBV30 NA CAWSVEGRPNSPLHF TGTGCCTGGAGTGTAGAAGGACGGCCGAATTCACCCCTCCACTTT